A selection of T cell receptor beta chains follows, all from one sample in a study of cytomegalovirus exposure and HLA in healthy donors. Assay used: immunoSEQ multiplex PCR; TCRdb lists only in-frame clones, some missing. The sample has over 100,000 clones; roughly 71% are singletons. The sequencing input was PBMCs. These receptors came from a middle-aged woman in good health and CMV-seronegative. Each CDR3 is given with its conserved first and last residue. A D gene is named only where the DNA matches it firmly. Clone size is shown for a subset of rows, as once, few, many or a class of expanded clone.

d_call j_call cdr3_length clone_size v_call cdr3_nt cdr3_aa
- TRBJ1-1 14 - TRBV7-6 TGTGCCAGCAGCTTAGAACAGGCTAACACTGAAGCTTTCTTT CASSLEQANTEAFF
- TRBJ2-5 15 - TRBV28 TGTGCCAGCAGTTCGCTAGTTACACTAAGGGAGACCCAGTACTTC CASSSLVTLRETQYF
TRBD2 TRBJ2-7 15 few TRBV28 TGTGCCAGCAGTTTAACCCGGGGGGACCTTTACGAGCAGTACTTC CASSLTRGDLYEQYF
- TRBJ2-6 18 - TRBV7-9 TGTGCCAGCAGGGGACGGGAGCAGGGCCACTCTGGGGCCAACGTCCTGACTTTC CASRGREQGHSGANVLTF
- TRBJ2-3 12 few TRBV15 TGTGCCACCAGCAGAGACAGAGATACGCAGTATTTT CATSRDRDTQYF
- TRBJ1-2 14 - TRBV9 TGTGCCAGCAGCGTAGGGAGAGATTCCTATGGCTACACCTTC CASSVGRDSYGYTF
- TRBJ1-5 14 - TRBV28 TGTGCCAGCAATATGGGGACACAGAATCAGCCCCAGCATTTT CASNMGTQNQPQHF
- TRBJ1-2 14 - TRBV28 TGTGCCAGCAGTTTAGACAGAACGAACTATGGCTACACCTTC CASSLDRTNYGYTF
- TRBJ2-5 12 - TRBV29-1 TGCAGCGTTCGAGGTAACCAAGAGACCCAGTACTTC CSVRGNQETQYF
TRBD1 TRBJ1-2 15 - TRBV5-6 TGTGCCAGCAGCTGGGACGAGGGGGCCGTCTATGGCTACACCTTC CASSWDEGAVYGYTF
- TRBJ2-3 13 - TRBV7-9 TGTGCCAGCAGCAGGGACTCCACAGATACGCAGTATTTT CASSRDSTDTQYF
- TRBJ2-7 13 - TRBV30 TGTGCCTGGAGTGTCTCGGACAGTGGCGAGCAGTACTTC CAWSVSDSGEQYF
- TRBJ1-2 14 - TRBV19 TGTGCCAGTAGTTTTGCCGGGGGACTCTATGGCTACACCTTC CASSFAGGLYGYTF
TRBD2 TRBJ2-7 13 once TRBV7-2 TGTGCCAGCAGCCCGCCGGGACTACCCGAGCAGTACTTC CASSPPGLPEQYF
- TRBJ1-1 12 - TRBV7-2 TGTGCCAGCAGCTTAGACAGGGCCGAAGCTTTCTTT CASSLDRAEAFF
TRBD1 TRBJ2-1 18 few TRBV5-1 TGCGCCAGCAGCCCTATCTCCGGGACAGGCGCGCGCTACAATGAGCAGTTCTTC CASSPISGTGARYNEQFF
TRBD1 TRBJ1-2 12 - TRBV6-5 TGTGCCAGCAGTCACCGGGACAGGGAGGGCACCTTC CASSHRDREGTF
- TRBJ1-1 13 few TRBV7-9 TGTGCCAGCAGCTTATGGGGAGGGACTGAAGCTTTCTTT CASSLWGGTEAFF
- TRBJ1-1 13 - TRBV12-5 TGTGCTAGTGGGACAGGAAGGGACACTGAAGCTTTCTTT CASGTGRDTEAFF
TRBD2 TRBJ2-1 16 - TRBV10-1 TGCGCCAGCAGTGGTTTGAACGGGGGGAAGAACAATGAGCAGTTCTTC CASSGLNGGKNNEQFF
TRBD1 TRBJ1-2 15 - TRBV6-5 TGTGCCAGCAGCCCCTCTCCCGGGACAGGCTATGGCTACACCTTC CASSPSPGTGYGYTF
- TRBJ2-7 15 - TRBV2 TGTGCCAGCAGTGAACGTAGCGCTGTCTCCCACGAGCAGTACTTC CASSERSAVSHEQYF
- TRBJ1-4 15 - TRBV28 TGTGCCAGCAGTTCCCCTGACTCAACTAATGAAAAACTGTTTTTT CASSSPDSTNEKLFF
- TRBJ1-1 12 - TRBV6-1 TGTGCCAGCAGGCTAGAGAACACTGAAGCTTTCTTT CASRLENTEAFF
- TRBJ2-7 16 - TRBV21-1 TGTGCCAGCAGCTTCCACGAAGAGGGGGAATACTACGAGCAGTACTTC CASSFHEEGEYYEQYF
- TRBJ1-4 14 - TRBV18 TGTGCCAGCTCGACCCAGGAGGGTAATGAAAAACTGTTTTTT CASSTQEGNEKLFF
- TRBJ1-1 14 - TRBV18 TGTGCCAGCTCACCTGACCGGTCAGGGCAGGAAGCTTTCTTT CASSPDRSGQEAFF
- TRBJ2-1 16 - TRBV6-4 TGTGCCAGCAGTGAATTGGCCGCCGGGGACTACAATGAGCAGTTCTTC CASSELAAGDYNEQFF
TRBD1 TRBJ1-1 17 - TRBV15 TGTGCCACCAGCATCGGACAGGGGGCTCTTCTGGACACTGAAGCTTTCTTT CATSIGQGALLDTEAFF
TRBD1 TRBJ1-6 15 - TRBV7-9 TGTGCCAGCAGCTTGGCGACAGGGGTTGAATCACCCCTCCACTTT CASSLATGVESPLHF
TRBD1 TRBJ1-3 16 - TRBV2 TGTGCCAGCAGCTCAAGCACAGGGGGGAAAGGAAACACCATATATTTT CASSSSTGGKGNTIYF
TRBD1 TRBJ1-5 13 - TRBV6-5 TGTGCCAGCAGTCAAACAGGGGTTCAGCCCCAGCATTTT CASSQTGVQPQHF
- TRBJ1-5 15 few TRBV11-2 TGTGCCAGCAGCTTAGAGGCGGGGAACAATCAGCCCCAGCATTTT CASSLEAGNNQPQHF
- TRBJ1-1 13 - TRBV6-4 TGTGCCAGCAGTAGCACAGGGAACACTGAAGCTTTCTTT CASSSTGNTEAFF
TRBD1 TRBJ1-2 15 - TRBV7-2 TGTGCCAGCAGCTTAGGACAGGGGAGCTACTATGGCTACACCTTC CASSLGQGSYYGYTF
- TRBJ2-7 13 - TRBV18 TGTGCCAGCTCACCAGGATCAGGCCGTGAGCAGTACTTC CASSPGSGREQYF
TRBD1 TRBJ1-1 12 few TRBV30 TGTGCCTGGAGATTACAGGGGACTGAAGCTTTCTTT CAWRLQGTEAFF
- TRBJ1-3 15 few TRBV27 TGTGCCAGCAGTCTCGACTCCTCTTCTGGAAACACCATATATTTT CASSLDSSSGNTIYF
TRBD1 TRBJ1-5 14 - TRBV6-6 TGTGCCAGCAGTTACGTGACAGGGGATCAGCCCCAGCATTTT CASSYVTGDQPQHF
TRBD2 TRBJ2-7 14 - TRBV7-2 TGTGCCACCGTAAAGGGGAGGGGCCCCTACGAGCAGTACTTC CATVKGRGPYEQYF
- TRBJ1-5 14 - TRBV10-3 TGTGCCATCAGCGGGTCCGCTAGCAATCAGCCCCAGCATTTT CAISGSASNQPQHF
TRBD1 TRBJ2-2 15 few TRBV5-1 TGCGCCAGCGGCACAGGGGCGCTTGGAAGCGGGGAGCTGTTTTTT CASGTGALGSGELFF